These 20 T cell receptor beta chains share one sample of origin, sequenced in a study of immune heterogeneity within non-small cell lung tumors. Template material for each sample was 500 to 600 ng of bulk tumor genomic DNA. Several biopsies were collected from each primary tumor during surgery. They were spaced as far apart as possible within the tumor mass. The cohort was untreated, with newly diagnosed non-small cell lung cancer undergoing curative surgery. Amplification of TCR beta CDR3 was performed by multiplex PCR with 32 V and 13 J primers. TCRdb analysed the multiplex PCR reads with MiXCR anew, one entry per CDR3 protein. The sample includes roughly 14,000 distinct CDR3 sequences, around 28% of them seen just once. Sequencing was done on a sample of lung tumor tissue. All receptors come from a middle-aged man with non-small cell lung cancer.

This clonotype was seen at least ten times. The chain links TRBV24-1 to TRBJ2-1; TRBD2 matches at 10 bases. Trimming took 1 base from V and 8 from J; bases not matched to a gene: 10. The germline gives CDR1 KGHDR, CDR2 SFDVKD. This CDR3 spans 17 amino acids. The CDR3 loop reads CATSDFTSGRGSYEQFF. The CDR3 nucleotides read TGTGCCACCAGTGATTTTACGAGCGGGAGGGGGTCCTATGAGCAGTTCTTC.

The CDR3 region is CSVGERDSGANVLTF. DNA for the CDR3: TGCAGCGTTGGGGAGAGAGACTCTGGGGCCAACGTCCTGACTTTC. The V call is TRBV29-1, the J call TRBJ2-6; possibly TRBD2 for D (5 bases). CDR1 and CDR2 from the germline V gene are SQVTM and ANQGSEA. V was cut by 4 bases and J by 0 bases, with 10 bases left in between. CDR3 length: 15 amino acids.

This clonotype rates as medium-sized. This CDR3 is CASLTSGNNEQFF. The CDR3 DNA follows: TGTGCCAGTTTGACTAGCGGTAACAATGAGCAGTTCTTC. V usage is TRBV12-3 or TRBV12-4 and J usage is TRBJ2-1; 9 nucleotides agree with TRBD2. CDR3 length equals 13 residues. V was clipped by 9 bases and J by 5 bases; unmatched bases: 5.

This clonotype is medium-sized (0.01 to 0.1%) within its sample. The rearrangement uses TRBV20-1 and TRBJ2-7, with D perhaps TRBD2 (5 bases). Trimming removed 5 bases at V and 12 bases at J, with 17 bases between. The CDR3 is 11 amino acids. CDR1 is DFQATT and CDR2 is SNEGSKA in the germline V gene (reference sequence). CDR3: CSASGPRGWYF. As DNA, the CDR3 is TGCAGTGCTTCAGGACCTCGAGGGTGGTACTTC.

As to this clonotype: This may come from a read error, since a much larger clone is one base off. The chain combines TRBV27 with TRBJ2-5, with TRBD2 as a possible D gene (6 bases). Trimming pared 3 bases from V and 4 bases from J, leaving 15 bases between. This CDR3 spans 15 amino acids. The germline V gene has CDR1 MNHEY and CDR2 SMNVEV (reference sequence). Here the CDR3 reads CASSFLGGWGETQYF. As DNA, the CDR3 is TGTGCCAGCAGTTTTCTGGGGGGTTGGGGAGAGACCCAGTACTTC.

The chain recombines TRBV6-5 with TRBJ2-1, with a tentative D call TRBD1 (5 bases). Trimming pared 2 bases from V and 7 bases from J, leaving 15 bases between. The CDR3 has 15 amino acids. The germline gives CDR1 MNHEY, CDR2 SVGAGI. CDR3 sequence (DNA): TGTGCCAGCAGTTACGGTCCTCAGGGAACGAATGAGCAGTTCTTC. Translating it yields CASSYGPQGTNEQFF.

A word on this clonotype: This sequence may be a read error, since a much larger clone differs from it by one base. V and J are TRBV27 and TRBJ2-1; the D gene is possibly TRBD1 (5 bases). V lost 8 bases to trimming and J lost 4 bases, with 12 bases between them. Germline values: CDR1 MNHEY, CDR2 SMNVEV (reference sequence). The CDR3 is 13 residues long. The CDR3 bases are TGTGCCAGCGGTCCCACAGGTTACAATGAGCAGTTCTTC. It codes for CASGPTGYNEQFF.

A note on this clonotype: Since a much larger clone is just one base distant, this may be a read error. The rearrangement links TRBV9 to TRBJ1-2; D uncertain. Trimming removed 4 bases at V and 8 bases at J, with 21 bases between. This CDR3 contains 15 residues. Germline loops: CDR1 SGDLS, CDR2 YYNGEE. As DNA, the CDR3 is TGTGCCAGCAGCACCCAATTCGACGGACTAAGAGGCTACACCTTC. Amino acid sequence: CASSTQFDGLRGYTF.

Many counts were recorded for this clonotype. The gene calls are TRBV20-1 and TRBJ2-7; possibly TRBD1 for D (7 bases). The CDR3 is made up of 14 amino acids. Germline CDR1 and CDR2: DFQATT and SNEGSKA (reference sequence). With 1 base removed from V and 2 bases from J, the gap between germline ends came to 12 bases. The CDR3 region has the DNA TGCAGTGCTAGAGTGCAGGGGGGTACCTACGAGCAGTACTTC. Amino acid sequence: CSARVQGGTYEQYF.

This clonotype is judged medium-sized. The CDR3: CSAAMGITSSYNEQFF. The DNA of the CDR3 is TGCAGTGCTGCAATGGGGATTACTAGCTCCTACAATGAGCAGTTCTTC. V usage is TRBV20-1 and J usage is TRBJ2-1; D perhaps matches TRBD2 (5 bases). This CDR3 region has 16 residues. Trimming pared 5 bases from V and 0 bases from J, leaving 17 bases between. CDR1 is DFQATT and CDR2 is SNEGSKA in the germline V gene (reference sequence).

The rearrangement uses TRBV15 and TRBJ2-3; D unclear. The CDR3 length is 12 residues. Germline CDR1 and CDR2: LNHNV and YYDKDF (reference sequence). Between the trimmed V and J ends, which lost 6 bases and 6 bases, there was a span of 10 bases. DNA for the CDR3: TGTGCCACCAGTCCCTTGGGGGATACGCAGTATTTT. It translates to CATSPLGDTQYF.

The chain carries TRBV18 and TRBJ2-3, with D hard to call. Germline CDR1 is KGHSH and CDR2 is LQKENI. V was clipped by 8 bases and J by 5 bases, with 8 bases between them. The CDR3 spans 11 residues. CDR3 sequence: CASPIQDTQYF. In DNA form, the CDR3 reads TGTGCCAGCCCAATTCAAGATACGCAGTATTTT.

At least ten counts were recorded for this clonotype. This CDR3 is CASSSTPGGEQYF. The CDR3 DNA reads as TGTGCCAGCAGCTCCACCCCTGGGGGTGAGCAGTACTTC. The chain employs TRBV7-2 and TRBJ2-7; D is possibly TRBD1 or TRBD2 (5 bases each). The CDR3 has 13 residues. Germline V lookup: CDR1 SGHTA, CDR2 FQGNSA. V shed 4 bases and J shed 7 bases, with 14 bases lying between them.

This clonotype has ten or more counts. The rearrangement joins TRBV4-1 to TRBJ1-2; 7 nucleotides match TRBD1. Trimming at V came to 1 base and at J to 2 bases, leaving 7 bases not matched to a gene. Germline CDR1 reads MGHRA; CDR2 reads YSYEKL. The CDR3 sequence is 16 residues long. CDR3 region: CASSQAPTGSNYGYTF. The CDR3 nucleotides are TGCGCCAGCAGCCAAGCGCCGACAGGGTCCAACTATGGCTACACCTTC.

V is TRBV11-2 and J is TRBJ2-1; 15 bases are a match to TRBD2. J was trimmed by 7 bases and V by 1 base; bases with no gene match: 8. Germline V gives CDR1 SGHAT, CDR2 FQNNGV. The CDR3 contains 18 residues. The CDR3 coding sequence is TGTGCCAGCAGCTTAGCGCTGAGGACTAGCGGGAGGGGAAATGAGCAGTTCTTC. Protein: CASSLALRTSGRGNEQFF.

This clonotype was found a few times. CDR3 nucleotide sequence: TGTGCCAGCTCACCCTCAGGAGCGGGACGTAGGGAGTTCTTC. It encodes CASSPSGAGRREFF. This chain links TRBV18 with TRBJ2-1, with 7 bases identical to TRBD2. V lost 3 bases, J lost 14 bases, and 13 bases stayed unmatched. The CDR3 extends over 14 amino acids. Germline-derived CDR1 and CDR2 are KGHSH and LQKENI. Filled out from reference TRBV18 and TRBJ2-1, the complete variable domain reads NAGVMQNPRHLVRRRGQEARLRCSPMKGHSHVYWYRQLPEEGLKFMVYLQKENIIDESGMPKERFSAEFPKEGPSILRIQQVVRGDSAAYFCASSPSGAGRREFFGPGTRLTVL.

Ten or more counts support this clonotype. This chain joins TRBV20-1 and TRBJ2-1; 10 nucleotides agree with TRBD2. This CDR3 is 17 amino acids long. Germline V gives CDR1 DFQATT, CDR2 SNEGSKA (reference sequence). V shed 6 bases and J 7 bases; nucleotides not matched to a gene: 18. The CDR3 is CSAPGGVRAGGKNEQFF. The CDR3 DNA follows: TGCAGTGCCCCGGGCGGGGTTAGAGCGGGAGGGAAAAATGAGCAGTTCTTC.

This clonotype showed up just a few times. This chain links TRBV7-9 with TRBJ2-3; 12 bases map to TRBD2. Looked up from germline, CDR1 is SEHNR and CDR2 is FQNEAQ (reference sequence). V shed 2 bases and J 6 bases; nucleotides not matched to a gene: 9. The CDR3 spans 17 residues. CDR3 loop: CASSLMGLAGLGDTQYF. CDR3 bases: TGTGCCAGCAGCTTAATGGGACTAGCGGGTTTAGGGGATACGCAGTATTTT.

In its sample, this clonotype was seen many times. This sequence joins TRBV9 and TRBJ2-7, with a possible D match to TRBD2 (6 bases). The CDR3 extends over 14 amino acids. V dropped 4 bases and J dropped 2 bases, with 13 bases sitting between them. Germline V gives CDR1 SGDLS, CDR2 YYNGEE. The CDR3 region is CASSLNSGAYEQYF. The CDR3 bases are TGTGCCAGCAGCCTAAATAGCGGTGCCTACGAGCAGTACTTC.

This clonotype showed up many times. The CDR3 coding sequence is TGCGCCAGCAGAGGACAGGGGCAAAACACTGAAGCTTTCTTT. It translates to CASRGQGQNTEAFF. The chain joins TRBV10-2 to TRBJ1-1; 9 bases align to TRBD1. In germline, CDR1 is WSHSY, CDR2 SAAADI. This CDR3 is built from 14 residues. V was pared by 6 bases and J by 2 bases, with 4 bases of the junction left unmatched.